The next 14 T cell receptor beta chains were all read from a single sample in a study of blood T cell repertoires in COVID-19. Method: immunoSEQ multiplex PCR; TCRdb's copy keeps in-frame clones and lacks some. The sample holds approximately 150,000 clones; approximately 84% are singletons and the top ten take roughly 1.2%. Sequenced sample: PBMCs or T cells enriched from blood (not recorded which). These receptors all stem from a human donor with acute COVID-19. The donor label of this sample is uncertain.

This clone has a single count. DNA of the CDR3: TGCGCCAGCAGCCAAGCAGGTGGTAATTCACCCCTCCACTTT. Protein product: CASSQAGGNSPLHF. V is TRBV4-3 and J is TRBJ1-6, with unresolved D. Germline CDR1 and CDR2: LGHNA and YSLEER. Trimming took 1 base from V and 6 from J, leaving 7 bases between them. This CDR3 comprises 14 residues.

The chain carries TRBV6-8 and TRBJ2-1, with 8 nucleotides matching TRBD2. Germline V gives CDR1 MNHGY, CDR2 SAAAGT. The CDR3 runs 14 residues. V trimming: 9 bases; J trimming: 5 bases; junction bases outside the gene matches: 9. In nucleotides, the CDR3 is TGTGCCAGTGCCGCGCGGGGGGCAAACAATGAGCAGTTCTTC. The encoded protein is CASAARGANNEQFF.

The J gene is TRBJ2-3, the V gene TRBV7-2; D is undetermined. This CDR3 is built from 14 residues. The ends were cut back, 2 bases at V and 2 bases at J, with 8 bases in the middle. Germline CDR1 reads SGHTA; CDR2 reads FQGNSA. The CDR3 sequence: CASSLRLVTDTQYF. CDR3 in DNA: TGTGCCAGCAGCTTAAGACTGGTCACAGATACGCAGTATTTT.

This sequence joins TRBV4-2 and TRBJ2-1, with 9 bases aligning to TRBD1. Germline V gene lookup returns CDR1 LGHNA and CDR2 YNFKEQ. This CDR3 contains 15 residues. V was pared by 3 bases and J by 8 bases, with 8 bases of the junction left unmatched. CDR3 amino acids: CASSQPGQGEDEQFF. CDR3 coding DNA: TGTGCCAGCAGCCAGCCGGGACAGGGCGAGGATGAGCAGTTCTTC.

The V and J genes are TRBV5-1 and TRBJ1-1, with 12 positions matching TRBD1. CDR3 size: 16 residues. J gave up 3 bases and V 7 bases, and 10 bases lay outside the gene matches. Germline V gene data show CDR1 as SGHRS and CDR2 as YFSETQ. The DNA for the CDR3 is TGCGCCAGCGTCGCGGGACAGGGGGCAGGGGACACTGAAGCTTTCTTT. It translates to CASVAGQGAGDTEAFF.

The chain employs TRBV2 and TRBJ1-1, with D perhaps TRBD1 (6 bases). CDR3 size: 13 residues. Trimming removed 8 bases at V and 5 bases at J, with 15 bases between. CDR1 is SNHLY, CDR2 FYNNEI, per germline. CDR3 DNA sequence: TGTGCCAGCGGAATCACAGGGATAACTGAAGCTTTCTTT. This sequence encodes CASGITGITEAFF. Full variable domain (outside the CDR3, taken from reference TRBV2 and TRBJ1-1): EPEVTQTPSHQVTQMGQEVILRCVPISNHLYFYWYRQILGQKVEFLVSFYNNEISEKSEIFDDQFSVERPDGSNFTLKIRSTKLEDSAMYFCASGITGITEAFFGQGTRLTVV.

The chain joins TRBV10-2 to TRBJ2-1; TRBD2 aligns across 8 bases. The J segment lost 9 bases and the V segment lost 7 bases, leaving 2 bases of the junction unmatched. From germline, CDR1 is WSHSY and CDR2 SAAADI. The length of the CDR3 is 11 residues. The CDR3 loop is CASTGGSEQFF. CDR3 DNA: TGCGCCAGCACGGGGGGGAGTGAGCAGTTCTTC.

The chain has TRBV24-1 and TRBJ1-1; D is perhaps TRBD1 (5 bases). Germline V gene data show CDR1 as KGHDR and CDR2 as SFDVKD. V dropped 7 bases and J dropped 4 bases, with 12 bases sitting between them. The CDR3 totals 13 residues. CDR3 amino acids: CATSNRLGTEAFF. The CDR3 nucleotides are TGTGCCACCAGCAACAGGTTGGGCACTGAAGCTTTCTTT.

The chain couples TRBV3-1 (or the pseudogene TRBV3-2) to TRBJ1-1; the D gene is possibly TRBD1 (5 bases). The V and J ends lost 3 bases and 3 bases respectively, with 11 bases between them. CDR1 LGHDT and CDR2 YNNKEL come from the germline V gene (reference sequence). The CDR3 loop spans 14 amino acids. The DNA of the CDR3 is TGTGCCAGCAGCCACCAGGGACTTGACACTGAAGCTTTCTTT. Its protein is CASSHQGLDTEAFF.

J is TRBJ1-1 and V is TRBV5-1, with no clear D. CDR1 and CDR2 (germline): SGHRS, YFSETQ. V was clipped by 0 bases and J by 8 bases, with 26 bases between them. The CDR3 consists of 18 residues. The CDR3 region is CASSLASPRSGAIREAFF. Here the CDR3 DNA reads TGCGCCAGCAGCTTGGCCTCGCCCCGCAGCGGAGCTATTCGGGAAGCTTTCTTT.

This clone appeared once. V and J are TRBV4-2 and TRBJ2-2; D is possibly TRBD1 (6 bases). The CDR3 is made up of 16 amino acids. V shed 0 bases and J shed 6 bases, with 14 bases lying between them. Germline CDR1 LGHNA, CDR2 YNFKEQ. CDR3 amino acids: CASSQERGSGAGELFF. As DNA, the CDR3 is TGTGCCAGCAGCCAAGAACGGGGCTCAGGGGCCGGGGAGCTGTTTTTT.

CDR3 DNA sequence: TGCGCCAGCAGCCAAAACAAACAGGGGGAAATGGTAGGAGGCTACACCTTC. This encodes CASSQNKQGEMVGGYTF. The chain recombines TRBV4-1 with TRBJ1-2; 8 bases match TRBD1. Germline V gives CDR1 MGHRA, CDR2 YSYEKL. The trim removed 2 bases at V and 8 bases at J, leaving 16 bases unmatched. This CDR3 contains 17 residues.

The V gene is TRBV10-1, the J gene TRBJ2-2; 8 bases are shared with TRBD1. This CDR3 comprises 12 residues. J gave up 7 bases and V 6 bases, and 1 base lay outside the gene matches. CDR1 is WNHNN, CDR2 SYGVQD, per germline (reference sequence). This chain's CDR3 is CASRQGDGELFF. Here the CDR3 DNA reads TGCGCCAGCAGACAGGGGGACGGGGAGCTGTTTTTT.

The chain uses TRBV5-1 and TRBJ1-1; tentatively, D is TRBD1 (6 bases). V was pared by 4 bases and J by 2 bases, with 15 bases between. Germline lookup yields CDR1 SGHRS and CDR2 YFSETQ. The CDR3 spans 15 residues. The CDR3, as DNA: TGCGCCAGCAGCAAAAATGGACAGATCAACACTGAAGCTTTCTTT. It encodes CASSKNGQINTEAFF.